This T cell receptor beta chain was recorded in a study of blood T cell repertoires in COVID-19. Clones were sequenced by immunoSEQ multiplex PCR, and TCRdb holds only the in-frame ones, with some missing. Among some 250,000 clones listed, around four fifths were seen once. The V and J ends lost 5 bases and 4 bases respectively, with 8 bases between them. The CDR3 runs 12 residues. Per the germline V gene, CDR1 is SNHLY and CDR2 is FYNNEI. V is TRBV2 and J is TRBJ1-1; maybe TRBD1 (5 bases). This TCR was recovered from a young man who had recovered from COVID-19. The sequencing input was peripheral blood. In DNA form, the CDR3 reads TGTGCCAGCAGTCAGGACACCACTGAAGCTTTCTTT. Its protein product is CASSQDTTEAFF.